The clone carrying this T cell receptor (beta chain) was seen at least ten times. The antigen is not known. The sample comes from a study of human T cells and chemical hapten exposure. Study details: Across its roughly 24 weeks, the study gave patients weekly diphenylcyclopropenone doses to the scalp. Slight differences in pooled library volume were the main source of varying TCR yields across samples. The study's findings and limits: No alteration of TCRs above 1 in 1000 frequency was seen with DPC sensitization.

Within the library, unique molecular identifiers were attached to each individual cDNA molecule. TCRdb reanalysed the RACE reads using MiXCR and keeps one entry per CDR3 protein. Here the sample spans 270,000 or so distinct CDR3 sequences, approximately 7.5% being singletons. This sample's time point: pre-sensitization, week 0. Treatment here: therapeutic diphenylcyclopropenone sensitization with weekly scalp DPC. Trimming removed 1 base at V and 5 bases at J, with 17 bases between. Germline lookup yields CDR1 LGHNA and CDR2 YSLEER. This CDR3 region has 16 residues. V and J are TRBV4-3 and TRBJ1-2, with D hard to call. Here the sequenced sample was whole blood, taken in connection with sensitization to the hapten diphenylcyclopropenone (DPC). The sequence was obtained from a man aged 18 to 30 with alopecia areata. Some clones in this sample may be carry-over from other donors' samples. CDR3 coding DNA: TGCGCCAGCAGCCAAGCGGTCATCATTACGCAGTATGGCTACACCTTC. Its translation is CASSQAVIITQYGYTF.